A single sample is the source of the 27 T cell receptor beta chains below, sequenced in a study of Tregs in tolerant kidney transplant recipients. The protocol was immunoSEQ multiplex PCR, while the TCRdb copy is restricted to in-frame clones and leaves out a portion. Of some 110,000 clones listed, roughly nine tenths are singletons. The sample comprised CD4+ T cells from blood. The receptor set was obtained from a human donor in good health.

This clone was recorded once. The chain combines TRBV30 with TRBJ1-1, with D possibly being TRBD1 (5 bases). The V gene's germline CDR1 is GTSNPN and CDR2 SVGIG (reference sequence). The CDR3 covers 13 residues. Trimming took off 3 bases at V and 0 bases at J, with 8 bases between the two ends. The CDR3 spells CAWSEQVNTEAFF. CDR3 sequence (DNA): TGTGCCTGGAGCGAACAGGTGAACACTGAAGCTTTCTTT.

This clone was observed once. The rearrangement joins TRBV5-1 to TRBJ1-1; D possibly corresponds to TRBD1 (6 bases). V gave up 4 bases and J gave up 0 bases, with 10 bases separating them. The CDR3 consists of 14 residues. Germline V gene data show CDR1 as SGHRS and CDR2 as YFSETQ. The CDR3 here is CASSADRLNTEAFF. CDR3 coding DNA: TGCGCCAGCAGCGCGGACAGATTGAACACTGAAGCTTTCTTT.

The rearrangement uses TRBV19 and TRBJ1-3; tentative D call: TRBD1 (6 bases). CDR3 length equals 17 residues. V was cut by 7 bases and J by 4 bases, with 23 bases left in between. Germline CDR1 LNHDA, CDR2 SQIVND (reference sequence). The CDR3 nucleotides read TGTGCCAGTACGCGGACAGATAGACACTCTTCGGGAAACACCATATATTTT. This encodes CASTRTDRHSSGNTIYF.

The chain couples TRBV29-1 to TRBJ2-3; 7 nucleotides agree with TRBD1. There are 13 residues in the CDR3. V trimming: 5 bases; J trimming: 4 bases; junction bases outside the gene matches: 6. Per the germline V gene, CDR1 is SQVTM and CDR2 is ANQGSEA. CDR3 in DNA: TGCAGCGTTAACAGGGGCTATCCAGATACGCAGTATTTT. It translates to CSVNRGYPDTQYF.

This clone came up once. The chain combines TRBV14 with TRBJ2-3, with 7 bases aligning to TRBD1. This CDR3 is built from 15 residues. Germline CDR1 is SGHDN and CDR2 is FVKESK. V shed 1 base, J shed 4 bases, and the junction held 5 bases outside the gene matches. In DNA, the CDR3 is TGTGCCAGCAGCCAAGCACAGGGGATATCAGATACGCAGTATTTT. It yields the protein CASSQAQGISDTQYF.

This chain connects TRBV7-2 to TRBJ2-1; 8 nucleotides align to TRBD2. The V and J ends lost 5 bases and 7 bases, in that order; junction bases with no gene match: 7. CDR3 length: 14 amino acids. Per germline, CDR1 SGHTA and CDR2 FQGNSA. The CDR3 here is CASSRWTSINEQFF. CDR3 in DNA: TGTGCCAGCAGCCGCTGGACTAGCATAAATGAGCAGTTCTTC.

The chain uses TRBV6-1 and TRBJ2-3, with D hard to call. V dropped 6 bases and J dropped 2 bases, with 12 bases sitting between them. Germline CDR1 and CDR2: MNHNS and SASEGT. The CDR3 extends over 14 amino acids. CDR3 in DNA: TGTGCCAGCAGCGCCCCCGACTTCACAGATACGCAGTATTTT. This codes for CASSAPDFTDTQYF.

The V call is TRBV2, the J call TRBJ2-3; no clear D gene. The V gene lost 7 bases and the J gene lost 6 bases, with 8 bases spanning the gap. This CDR3 spans 11 amino acids. In germline, CDR1 is SNHLY, CDR2 FYNNEI. The CDR3 coding sequence is TGTGCCAGCACCGAAGGGGATACGCAGTATTTT. The encoded protein is CASTEGDTQYF.

The chain combines TRBV6-6 with TRBJ1-1; weak D call: TRBD1 (6 bases). The CDR3 is 14 amino acids. Germline loops: CDR1 MNHNY, CDR2 SVGAGI (reference sequence). With 7 bases removed from V and 1 base from J, the gap between germline ends came to 13 bases. The CDR3 protein is CASKKGQTNTEAFF. CDR3 DNA sequence: TGTGCCAGCAAGAAGGGACAAACGAACACTGAAGCTTTCTTT.

This chain uses TRBV5-5 with TRBJ2-7; D unclear. The CDR3 sequence is 13 residues long. V gave up 3 bases and J gave up 2 bases, with 9 bases separating them. The germline V gene has CDR1 SGHKS and CDR2 YYEKEE (reference sequence). The CDR3: CASSYLGPYEQYF. The DNA for the CDR3 is TGTGCCAGCAGCTACCTTGGCCCCTACGAGCAGTACTTC.

In DNA, the CDR3 is TGTGCCAGTAGTCCCAGTTCCGATACGCAGTATTTT. This sequence encodes CASSPSSDTQYF. The V gene is TRBV19, the J gene TRBJ2-3; D remains ambiguous. V was clipped by 5 bases and J by 6 bases, with 9 bases between them. Germline V gene lookup returns CDR1 LNHDA and CDR2 SQIVND (reference sequence). CDR3 size: 12 residues. The full variable domain, completed using reference TRBV19 and TRBJ2-3, is DGGITQSPKYLFRKEGQNVTLSCEQNLNHDAMYWYRQDPGQGLRLIYYSQIVNDFQKGDIAEGYSVSREKKESFPLTVTSAQKNPTAFYLCASSPSSDTQYFGPGTRLTVL.

This chain connects TRBV19 to TRBJ2-7; 7 bases fit TRBD2. CDR3 length: 13 residues. V was clipped by 1 base and J by 4 bases; unmatched bases: 1. Germline CDR1 and CDR2: LNHDA and SQIVND (reference sequence). This CDR3 reads CASSIVLAYEQYF. The CDR3 bases are TGTGCCAGTAGTATAGTACTAGCGTACGAGCAGTACTTC.

The CDR3 DNA reads as TGCGCCAGCAGCCGGAAGGGGGAGTGGGTCAATGAGCAGTTCTTC. The encoded protein is CASSRKGEWVNEQFF. The chain links TRBV4-1 to TRBJ2-1; D perhaps matches TRBD1 (6 bases). V lost 4 bases and J 6 bases, leaving 16 bases between the germline ends. The CDR3 is 15 residues long. CDR1 is MGHRA, CDR2 YSYEKL, per germline.

The rearrangement uses TRBV5-1 and TRBJ2-3; a possible D gene is TRBD1 (6 bases). Germline V gene lookup returns CDR1 SGHRS and CDR2 YFSETQ. V shed 1 base and J shed 4 bases, with 19 bases lying between them. The length of the CDR3 is 17 residues. The CDR3, as DNA: TGCGCCAGCAGCTTGAGGGGGAACCCGAGCGCCCCAGATACGCAGTATTTT. It encodes CASSLRGNPSAPDTQYF.

The chain uses TRBV5-1 and TRBJ1-2; TRBD1 matches 8 bases. Germline V CDR1 and CDR2: SGHRS, YFSETQ. After removal of 3 bases from V and 6 bases from J, the junction contained 10 bases not matched to a gene. The CDR3 sequence is 15 residues long. This CDR3 reads CASSWRTGSVDGYTF. The CDR3 nucleotides are TGCGCCAGCAGCTGGAGGACAGGGAGTGTGGATGGCTACACCTTC.

V and J are TRBV11-2 and TRBJ2-7; TRBD2 matches 11 bases. The V gene's germline CDR1 is SGHAT and CDR2 FQNNGV. The CDR3 contains 14 residues. With 5 bases clipped from V and 3 bases from J, the junction kept 3 bases outside the gene matches. The chain's CDR3 is CASSRGTSGYEQYF. The CDR3 nucleotides are TGTGCCAGCAGCCGCGGGACTAGCGGCTACGAGCAGTACTTC.

The CDR3 coding sequence is TGTGCCAGCAGCACAGTTAGCGGGAGAGAGGCAGATACGCAGTATTTT. It encodes CASSTVSGREADTQYF. V usage is TRBV21-1 and J usage is TRBJ2-3; TRBD2 is the table's D call and was not checked against the DNA. TRBV21-1 is shown as a pseudogene. CDR3 size: 16 residues.

The chain recombines TRBV5-1 with TRBJ2-7; 8 bases map to TRBD1. The ends lost 4 bases at V and 5 bases at J; junction bases unmatched: 8. CDR1 and CDR2 (germline): SGHRS, YFSETQ. This CDR3 region has 14 residues. The CDR3 bases are TGCGCCAGCAGCCCGGGACAGGTGTTCGACGAGCAGTACTTC. Translation gives CASSPGQVFDEQYF.

This chain joins TRBV11-3 and TRBJ1-4; 8 nucleotides line up with TRBD1. V lost 4 bases to trimming and J lost 7 bases; unmatched junction nucleotides: 8. CDR3 length: 15 amino acids. Germline assignment: CDR1 SGHNT and CDR2 YENEEA. CDR3 DNA sequence: TGTGCCAGCAGCTCGATAGACAGGGGCGGTGAAAAACTGTTTTTT. Amino acid sequence: CASSSIDRGGEKLFF.

V usage is TRBV18 and J usage is TRBJ1-1; 7 positions match TRBD1. CDR1 and CDR2 (germline): KGHSH, LQKENI. This CDR3 is 15 amino acids long. Germline trimming cut 3 bases from V and 1 base from J; bases unmatched to any gene: 5. The CDR3 nucleotides read TGTGCCAGCTCACCTGACAGGGCCCGGAACACTGAAGCTTTCTTT. Translation gives CASSPDRARNTEAFF.

This chain joins TRBV5-1 and TRBJ2-3; perhaps D is TRBD1 or TRBD2 (5 bases each). CDR3 length equals 14 residues. V was shortened by 4 bases and J by 7 bases, with 16 bases between the two germline ends. The germline CDR1 and CDR2 sequences are SGHRS and YFSETQ. CDR3 loop: CASSLHRDDYTQYF. DNA for the CDR3: TGCGCCAGCAGCCTCCATAGGGACGACTATACGCAGTATTTT.

The rearrangement joins TRBV11-2 to TRBJ1-6; tentatively, D is TRBD1 (5 bases). In germline, CDR1 is SGHAT, CDR2 FQNNGV. The CDR3 spans 16 residues. V lost 5 bases to trimming and J lost 2 bases, with 13 bases between them. The DNA of the CDR3 is TGTGCCAGCAGCCACAAGGGGACGGCCTATAATTCACCCCTCCACTTT. Translated: CASSHKGTAYNSPLHF.

This chain uses TRBV19 with TRBJ2-7; 9 bases align to TRBD1. Germline CDR1 and CDR2: LNHDA and SQIVND (reference sequence). The CDR3 runs 14 residues. The J segment lost 1 base and the V segment lost 4 bases, leaving 2 bases of the junction unmatched. CDR3 region: CASSKQGASYEQYF. In nucleotides, the CDR3 is TGTGCCAGTAGTAAACAGGGGGCTTCCTACGAGCAGTACTTC.

The gene calls are TRBV2 and TRBJ1-3, with a possible D match to TRBD1 (5 bases). The CDR3 runs to 14 residues. V lost 5 bases, J lost 3 bases, and 11 bases lay in between. The V gene's germline CDR1 is SNHLY and CDR2 FYNNEI. CDR3 DNA: TGTGCCAGCAGTCTGTCAGGGTATGGAAACACCATATATTTT. Its protein is CASSLSGYGNTIYF.

The chain combines TRBV7-2 with TRBJ2-7; possible D gene TRBD1, 5 bases. CDR1 SGHTA and CDR2 FQGNSA come from the germline V gene. Trimming took off 1 base at V and 3 bases at J, with 13 bases between the two ends. This CDR3 region has 15 residues. The CDR3: CASSLGGRQSYEQYF. CDR3 bases: TGTGCCAGCAGCTTAGGGGGTAGACAGAGCTACGAGCAGTACTTC.

The chain combines TRBV2 with TRBJ1-2; 10 bases are shared with TRBD1. Per germline, CDR1 SNHLY and CDR2 FYNNEI. V shed 7 bases, J shed 4 bases, and the junction held 6 bases outside the gene matches. The CDR3 has 14 residues. This chain's CDR3 is CASTNGQGGYGYTF. CDR3 nucleotides: TGTGCCAGCACCAATGGACAGGGGGGCTATGGCTACACCTTC.

The chain employs TRBV19 and TRBJ1-1, with D unclear. The V and J ends lost 4 bases and 4 bases respectively, with 13 bases between them. This CDR3 region has 14 residues. CDR1 and CDR2 (germline): LNHDA, SQIVND (reference sequence). CDR3 in amino acids: CASSTHLGGTEAFF. CDR3 DNA sequence: TGTGCCAGTAGTACACACCTGGGCGGCACTGAAGCTTTCTTT. Based on the CDR3 plus reference TRBV19 and TRBJ1-1, the full variable domain is DGGITQSPKYLFRKEGQNVTLSCEQNLNHDAMYWYRQDPGQGLRLIYYSQIVNDFQKGDIAEGYSVSREKKESFPLTVTSAQKNPTAFYLCASSTHLGGTEAFFGQGTRLTVV.